The rows below give T cell receptor beta chains drawn from one sample of a study of blood T cell repertoires in COVID-19. Profiled with immunoSEQ multiplex PCR; TCRdb holds only in-frame clones, not every one. This sample has roughly 25,000 clones, with about 90% found just once. The specimen sequenced was peripheral blood. The receptors shown here come from a man aged 65-85 years with acute or convalescent COVID-19. Each CDR3 is given with its conserved first and last residue.

CDR3 protein	V gene	J gene
CASSPGIVNEKLFF	TRBV2	TRBJ1-4
CASSVGQGASSGNTIYF	TRBV9	TRBJ1-3
CASSVESGPLYEQYF	TRBV9	TRBJ2-7
CASSDRGSNNEQFF	TRBV27	TRBJ2-1
CASSPPSAGDWSDTQYF	TRBV3-1/TRBV3-2	TRBJ2-3
CASKTGGLMNTEAFF	TRBV28	TRBJ1-1
CASSLDRANTGELFF	TRBV2	TRBJ2-2
CASSSPGVGNTIYF	TRBV7-2	TRBJ1-3
CASSLESGSGYTF	TRBV11-2	TRBJ1-2
CASSPPGSEAFF	TRBV18	TRBJ1-1
CASSLDSGRAGELFF	TRBV5-1	TRBJ2-2
CASSPSPHSDGTEAFF	TRBV7-9	TRBJ1-1
CSARGRETQYF	TRBV20-1	TRBJ2-5
CSGGMGRETDTQYF	TRBV29-1	TRBJ2-3
CASSEALRGSGRSHEQFF	TRBV6-1	TRBJ2-1
CSASSSFGLAVYNEQFF	TRBV20-1	TRBJ2-1
CASRVLAGSSYNEQFF	TRBV7-8	TRBJ2-1
CASSLAGKGYGYTF	TRBV7-3	TRBJ1-2
CASSLALFGQGPNYGYTF	TRBV5-1	TRBJ1-2
CASSLGQSNYNEQFF	TRBV9	TRBJ2-1
CASSEGAVRQETQYF	TRBV11-2	TRBJ2-5
CASSPRPGGKDTQYF	TRBV18	TRBJ2-3
CATSREGGSRGYTF	TRBV15	TRBJ1-2
CASSLRGTTNEKLFF	TRBV7-8	TRBJ1-4
CAIRRARSYEQYF	TRBV28	TRBJ2-7
CASSLARGDNSPLHF	TRBV5-1	TRBJ1-6
CASSERPTDTQYF	TRBV2	TRBJ2-3
CARKPQRETREQFF	TRBV6-5	TRBJ2-1
CASSLGTTHEQYF	TRBV11-2	TRBJ2-7
CASSLEEIHNEQFF	TRBV5-1	TRBJ2-1
CASSQALRGLGEKLFF	TRBV4-2	TRBJ1-4
CSVAQTKQRGRTEAFF	TRBV29-1	TRBJ1-1
CASSETGGGQPQHF	TRBV2	TRBJ1-5
CASSSPWGGQETQYF	TRBV5-5	TRBJ2-5
CASSSTRYNEQFF	TRBV7-2	TRBJ2-1
CASSLSTGEAFF	TRBV3-1/TRBV3-2	TRBJ1-1
CASSEVSRLRTEAFF	TRBV6-1	TRBJ1-1
CASRSAPGADTQYF	TRBV11-2	TRBJ2-3
CASSFRDRRNEQFF	TRBV7-2	TRBJ2-1
CASSLYRETGELFF	TRBV7-9	TRBJ2-2
CATSDPLNTEAFF	TRBV24-1	TRBJ1-1
CASSYQRLAESSYEQYF	TRBV6-2/TRBV6-3	TRBJ2-7
CSVGMGTGEGMNTEAFF	TRBV29-1	TRBJ1-1
CASSQDPATNEKLFF	TRBV4-2	TRBJ1-4
CASSQEEQNSNQPQHF	TRBV4-2	TRBJ1-5
CANPDRGGQPQHF	TRBV27	TRBJ1-5
CAIRTGQGEYEQYF	TRBV10-3	TRBJ2-7
CASSPFPGTDYEQYF	TRBV5-1	TRBJ2-7
CASSLGQGRGYGYTF	TRBV27	TRBJ1-2
CASSLGQLGFDSGANVLTF	TRBV3-1/TRBV3-2	TRBJ2-6
CASSSTTANYGYTF	TRBV5-1	TRBJ1-2
CASSLSDEQYF	TRBV12-3/TRBV12-4	TRBJ2-7
CASRDTGNYEQYF	TRBV10-1	TRBJ2-7
CASSSRLAGISYNEQFF	TRBV5-1	TRBJ2-1
CASSQDVGLAGIETQYF	TRBV3-1/TRBV3-2	TRBJ2-5
CASSVVAEYNEQFF	TRBV9	TRBJ2-1
CASSPGQGVREQYF	TRBV19	TRBJ2-7
CASSKLGDGLDTEAFF	TRBV5-1	TRBJ1-1
CASSVGIGQNTGELFF	TRBV9	TRBJ2-2
CASSVYRSETEAFF	TRBV11-2	TRBJ1-1